The T cell receptor (beta chain) described here comes from a study of long-term antiretroviral therapy in people with HIV. Overall study findings and caveats: Clones expanded before ART dominated the repertoire at all time points. ART adherence was not documented, and neither viral resistance nor therapy changes had any data.

J lost 5 bases, V lost 3 bases, and 10 bases had no gene match. The CDR3 covers 15 residues. Germline V gene lookup returns CDR1 GTSNPN and CDR2 SVGIG (reference sequence). In the case of this clone: As yet, its antigen is unknown.

Run at survey level, the immunoSEQ assay was version v3.0. Clones were read by immunoSEQ multiplex PCR, and TCRdb kept only the in-frame ones, dropping some. In the table there are about 15,000 clones, about 86% of which are singletons. Sample: unsorted PBMCs, taken 2.2 to 2.3 years before starting antiretroviral therapy. The origin of this receptor is a woman aged 30 to 39 with HIV. The chain uses TRBV30 and TRBJ2-1, with TRBD2 matching over 7 bases. CDR3 protein: CAWRFLGGRDNEQFF. In DNA, the CDR3 is TGTGCCTGGAGGTTTCTGGGGGGGAGAGACAATGAGCAGTTCTTC. The variable domain in full, with the rest retrieved from reference TRBV30 and TRBJ2-1, is SQTIHQWPATLVQPVGSPLSLECTVEGTSNPNLYWYRQAAGRGLQLLFYSVGIGQISSEVPQNLSASRPQDRQFILSSKKLLLSDSGFYLCAWRFLGGRDNEQFFGPGTRLTVL.